The rows below give T cell receptor beta chains drawn from one sample of a study of blood T cell repertoires in COVID-19. Some clones are missing from TCRdb's copy, which holds only in-frame ones; the method was immunoSEQ multiplex PCR. The sample has approximately 490,000 clones; more than 85% are singletons. Input material: PBMCs or T cells enriched from blood (not recorded which). These receptors all come from a woman aged 55 to 70 who had recovered from COVID-19. Each CDR3 is given with its conserved first and last residue. D genes are given only for firm matches. Only some rows state a clone size, as once, few, many or a class for expanded clones.

D | J | V | size | CDR3 | DNA
NA | TRBJ1-5 | TRBV6-1 | NA | CASSEAGGDSNQPQHF | TGTGCCAGCAGTGAAGCGGGAGGGGATAGCAATCAGCCCCAGCATTTT
NA | TRBJ1-1 | TRBV14 | NA | CASSQRTIEAFF | TGTGCCAGCAGCCAGCGGACTATTGAAGCTTTCTTT
NA | TRBJ2-5 | TRBV5-1 | once | CASSLTRETQYF | TGCGCCAGCAGCTTAACCAGGGAGACCCAGTACTTC
NA | TRBJ1-4 | TRBV6-5 | NA | CASSDSGPRREKLFF | TGTGCCAGCAGTGACTCGGGTCCTAGGCGGGAAAAACTGTTTTTT
NA | TRBJ2-4 | TRBV6-5 | NA | CASRGVGTKNIQYF | TGTGCCAGCAGGGGCGTGGGTACCAAAAACATTCAGTACTTC
TRBD1 | TRBJ1-4 | TRBV19 | once | CASSRRAGGMPNEKLFF | TGTGCCAGTAGTAGAAGGGCAGGGGGCATGCCTAATGAAAAACTGTTTTTT
NA | TRBJ1-5 | TRBV4-1 | NA | CASSLGGGGQPQHF | TGCGCCAGCAGTCTCGGGGGAGGAGGACAGCCCCAGCATTTT
NA | TRBJ1-3 | TRBV9 | NA | CASSVAKGDGNTIYF | TGTGCCAGCAGCGTAGCGAAGGGAGACGGAAACACCATATATTTT
TRBD1 | TRBJ2-1 | TRBV15 | NA | CATTLGQGALDEQFF | TGTGCCACCACCCTCGGGCAGGGGGCTTTGGATGAGCAGTTCTTC
NA | TRBJ2-7 | TRBV11-3 | NA | CASSHVAYYEQYF | TGTGCCAGCAGCCACGTAGCTTACTACGAGCAGTACTTC